A selection of T cell receptor beta chains follows, all from one sample in a study of OX40 agonist ivuxolimab in advanced cancers. Here immunoSEQ multiplex PCR was the method, and the copy in TCRdb shows in-frame clones only, minus some. In the table there are some 77,000 clones, 70% to 90% of which are singletons. This sample comprised CD4+ or CD8+ T cells sorted from blood, obtained in a trial of the OX40 agonist ivuxolimab. The receptors were sampled from an adult with an advanced solid tumor such as melanoma, head and neck, liver or kidney cancer. Each CDR3 is given with its conserved first and last residue. Each record gives: CDR3 protein, CDR3 DNA, D gene, clone size, V gene, J gene. The D gene is left open where the match is weak. Where a row states a size, it is once, few, many or the class of an expanded clone; other rows omit it.

CATSSGEVGEKLFF,TGTGCCACCAGCAGTGGGGAGGTAGGCGAAAAACTGTTTTTT,NA,NA,TRBV15,TRBJ1-4
CASTPASGSNEQFF,TGTGCCAGCACCCCAGCGAGCGGGAGTAATGAGCAGTTCTTC,TRBD2,NA,TRBV6-6,TRBJ2-1
CASSLTQLYGYTF,TGTGCCAGCTCACTAACACAGTTATATGGCTACACCTTC,NA,NA,TRBV18,TRBJ1-2
CASSPPSGNYGYTF,TGTGCCAGCAGCCCCCCCTCGGGGAACTATGGCTACACCTTC,NA,once,TRBV7-2,TRBJ1-2
CASSFQPGLALYNEQFF,TGCGCCAGCAGCTTCCAGCCGGGACTAGCACTTTACAATGAGCAGTTCTTC,TRBD2,NA,TRBV5-1,TRBJ2-1
CASSAGTSGGRYEQYF,TGTGCCAGCAGCGCTGGGACTAGCGGGGGACGCTACGAGCAGTACTTC,TRBD2,NA,TRBV5-6,TRBJ2-7
CASSSRLGAYEQYF,TGTGCCAGCAGTTCCCGCCTTGGGGCCTACGAGCAGTACTTC,NA,NA,TRBV2,TRBJ2-7
CAWGQGLNQPQHF,TGTGCCTGGGGACAGGGGCTCAATCAGCCCCAGCATTTT,TRBD1,NA,TRBV30,TRBJ1-5
CATSRDYGSLDEQFF,TGTGCCACCAGCAGAGATTATGGCAGCCTGGATGAGCAGTTCTTC,NA,NA,TRBV15,TRBJ2-1
CASSLYMGETQYF,TGTGCCAGCAGCCTATATATGGGAGAGACCCAGTACTTC,NA,NA,TRBV5-6,TRBJ2-5
CASSLEDTQYF,TGCGCCAGCAGCTTGGAAGATACGCAGTATTTT,NA,NA,TRBV5-1,TRBJ2-3
CASSLSGGLSYNEQFF,TGTGCCAGCAGCCTCAGCGGGGGGCTCTCCTACAATGAGCAGTTCTTC,TRBD2,NA,TRBV7-3,TRBJ2-1
CASSEGGSEKLFF,TGTGCCAGCAGTGAAGGGGGAAGCGAAAAACTGTTTTTT,NA,NA,TRBV6-1,TRBJ1-4
CASSITGQGGGYTF,TGTGCCAGTAGTATCACAGGGCAAGGTGGTGGCTACACCTTC,NA,once,TRBV19,TRBJ1-2
CASSDQLRTEAFF,TGTGCCAGCAGTGACCAACTGAGGACTGAAGCTTTCTTT,NA,NA,TRBV6-1,TRBJ1-1
CASSLDRSYEQYF,TGTGCCAGCAGCTTGGACAGATCCTACGAGCAGTACTTC,NA,NA,TRBV5-4,TRBJ2-7
CASSSRTGTYEQYF,TGTGCCAGCAGCTCTCGGACAGGGACCTACGAGCAGTACTTC,TRBD1,NA,TRBV5-4,TRBJ2-7
CASSIDDISEKLFF,TGTGCCAGTAGTATAGATGACATCTCCGAAAAACTGTTTTTT,NA,NA,TRBV19,TRBJ1-4
CASRLDRGESDTQYF,TGTGCCAGCAGGCTCGACAGGGGGGAATCAGATACGCAGTATTTT,TRBD1,NA,TRBV6-5,TRBJ2-3
CASSQGGDRTLTEAFF,TGTGCCAGCAGCCAAGGGGGGGACAGGACTCTAACTGAAGCTTTCTTT,TRBD1,NA,TRBV4-2,TRBJ1-1
CASSPNATGKLTDTQYF,TGTGCCAGCAGTCCAAACGCAACAGGGAAACTCACAGATACGCAGTATTTT,NA,NA,TRBV27,TRBJ2-3
CASSLEGPNTGELFF,TGTGCCAGCAGCTTAGAGGGGCCGAACACCGGGGAGCTGTTTTTT,NA,NA,TRBV7-7,TRBJ2-2
CAISESGTVGDTEAFF,TGTGCCATCAGTGAGTCGGGGACAGTAGGTGACACTGAAGCTTTCTTT,TRBD1,NA,TRBV10-3,TRBJ1-1
CASSRGGRVYEQYF,TGTGCCAGCAGCAGAGGGGGAAGGGTCTACGAGCAGTACTTC,NA,NA,TRBV7-9,TRBJ2-7
CASSLEVAGGPSYNEQFF,TGTGCCAGCAGCCTTGAGGTAGCGGGAGGGCCCTCCTACAATGAGCAGTTCTTC,TRBD2,NA,TRBV5-6,TRBJ2-1
CASSSHLAGATGELFF,TGCGCCAGCAGCTCCCATTTAGCGGGAGCAACCGGGGAGCTGTTTTTT,TRBD2,once,TRBV5-1,TRBJ2-2
CASRQGYTEAFF,TGTGCCAGTAGACAGGGGTACACTGAAGCTTTCTTT,TRBD1,once,TRBV19,TRBJ1-1
CASGLLGDTQYF,TGTGCTAGTGGTTTGCTGGGGGATACGCAGTATTTT,NA,NA,TRBV12-5,TRBJ2-3
CASSSTSGRIYEQYF,TGTGCCAGCAGTAGTACTAGCGGCCGAATCTACGAGCAGTACTTC,TRBD2,NA,TRBV28,TRBJ2-7
CASSLVQGPLNTEAFF,TGCGCCAGCAGCTTAGTACAGGGACCTTTGAACACTGAAGCTTTCTTT,NA,NA,TRBV5-1,TRBJ1-1
CASSRDRGLYNEQFF,TGTGCCAGCAGCCGAGACAGGGGGCTATACAATGAGCAGTTCTTC,TRBD1,NA,TRBV14,TRBJ2-1
CSVEGPDRVGYEQYF,TGCAGCGTTGAAGGCCCGGACAGGGTTGGGTACGAGCAGTACTTC,TRBD1,NA,TRBV29-1,TRBJ2-7
CASSAVQGLSNEQFF,TGTGCCAGCAGCGCAGTTCAGGGGTTGAGCAATGAGCAGTTCTTC,NA,NA,TRBV9,TRBJ2-1
CASSEGGQGAADTQYF,TGTGCCAGCAGTGAAGGGGGGCAGGGGGCGGCAGATACGCAGTATTTT,TRBD1,few,TRBV25-1,TRBJ2-3
CASMDRQRTEAFF,TGTGCCAGCATGGACAGGCAGCGAACTGAAGCTTTCTTT,TRBD1,NA,TRBV6-5,TRBJ1-1
CASSEGGGGTQYF,TGCGCCAGCAGTGAGGGCGGGGGGGGTACGCAGTATTTT,TRBD2,NA,TRBV10-2,TRBJ2-3
CASQGRNSGNTIYF,TGTGCCAGCCAGGGACGGAACTCTGGAAACACCATATATTTT,NA,NA,TRBV6-6,TRBJ1-3
CASSELGGTGPYEQYF,TGTGCCAGCAGTGAACTAGGAGGGACCGGGCCCTACGAGCAGTACTTC,NA,NA,TRBV25-1,TRBJ2-7
CASSYSHSTDTQYF,TGTGCCAGCAGTTACTCGCACAGCACAGATACGCAGTATTTT,NA,NA,TRBV6-5,TRBJ2-3
CASSQVRAGANVLTF,TGCGCCAGCAGCCAAGTCCGGGCTGGGGCCAACGTCCTGACTTTC,NA,NA,TRBV4-1,TRBJ2-6
CASSSPSTGVGNTIYF,TGTGCCAGCAGTTCACCCAGCACAGGGGTCGGAAACACCATATATTTT,TRBD1,NA,TRBV6-5,TRBJ1-3
CASSAQQGQAPLHF,TGTGCCAGCTCAGCCCAACAGGGCCAGGCACCCCTCCACTTT,NA,NA,TRBV18,TRBJ1-6
CASSLIGLADRTDTQYF,TGTGCCAGCAGCCTAATCGGACTAGCGGATCGCACAGATACGCAGTATTTT,TRBD2,once,TRBV11-2,TRBJ2-3
CASKRGGPGELFF,TGTGCCAGCAAAAGAGGGGGTCCCGGGGAGCTGTTTTTT,NA,NA,TRBV11-2,TRBJ2-2
CASEVGSNYNEQFF,TGCGCCAGCGAAGTGGGTTCTAACTACAATGAGCAGTTCTTC,NA,NA,TRBV5-1,TRBJ2-1
CAWRKEANNEQFF,TGTGCCTGGAGGAAGGAAGCGAATAATGAGCAGTTCTTC,NA,few,TRBV30,TRBJ2-1
CASTIAGPLEQFF,TGTGCCAGCACCATAGCGGGGCCACTGGAGCAGTTCTTC,TRBD2,NA,TRBV6-1,TRBJ2-1
CASSGDWGLGGYTF,TGTGCCAGCAGCGGAGACTGGGGGTTAGGCGGCTACACCTTC,NA,NA,TRBV9,TRBJ1-2
CASSLRYEQYF,TGTGCCAGCAGTTTACGCTACGAGCAGTACTTC,NA,few,TRBV28,TRBJ2-7
CASSPPLLAGDDLRYEQYF,TGTGCCAGCTCACCACCGTTACTAGCGGGAGACGATTTGAGGTACGAGCAGTACTTC,TRBD2,NA,TRBV18,TRBJ2-7
CASSPRADSSYEQYF,TGTGCCAGCAGCCCAAGGGCCGACAGCTCCTACGAGCAGTACTTC,NA,NA,TRBV7-2,TRBJ2-7
CAWRSPSPGSTEAFF,TGTGCCTGGAGAAGCCCCAGCCCGGGGTCCACTGAAGCTTTCTTT,NA,few,TRBV30,TRBJ1-1
CAISDLQGNEQYF,TGTGCCATCAGTGATTTACAGGGGAACGAGCAGTACTTC,TRBD1,NA,TRBV10-3,TRBJ2-7
CSVVGIGVRYEQYF,TGCAGCGTTGTGGGGATAGGGGTTCGGTACGAGCAGTACTTC,NA,NA,TRBV29-1,TRBJ2-7
CASSQGHEKLFF,TGCGCCAGCAGCCAAGGTCATGAAAAACTGTTTTTT,NA,NA,TRBV4-1,TRBJ1-4
CASSKRGGQGQGSGKDTEAFF,TGTGCCAGCAGTAAAAGGGGCGGACAGGGACAGGGTTCCGGTAAGGACACTGAAGCTTTCTTT,TRBD1,NA,TRBV2,TRBJ1-1
CASSGWGNEKLFF,TGTGCCAGCAGTGGGTGGGGTAATGAAAAACTGTTTTTT,NA,NA,TRBV2,TRBJ1-4
CASSLQRTSYNEQFF,TGTGCCAGCAGCCTACAGCGGACCTCCTACAATGAGCAGTTCTTC,NA,NA,TRBV7-2,TRBJ2-1
CASTPMGGLNQPQHF,TGTGCCAGCACCCCAATGGGAGGGCTCAATCAGCCCCAGCATTTT,NA,NA,TRBV5-6,TRBJ1-5
CASSQGQVNTEAFF,TGTGCCAGCAGCCAAGGACAGGTGAACACTGAAGCTTTCTTT,NA,NA,TRBV14,TRBJ1-1